This T cell receptor beta chain was profiled in a study of T cell clonotyping in hematopoietic cell transplantation. About this clone: Its antigen remains unknown.

The V gene's germline CDR1 is SEHNR and CDR2 FQNEAQ (reference sequence). V shed 5 bases and J shed 0 bases, with 12 bases lying between them. CDR3 length: 15 residues. Study-wide points: Recipient TCR diversity dropped after transplant; expanded clonotypes rose from day 30 to 180. Graft donor and pretransplant recipient Inverse Simpson Index values predicted broader posttransplant TCR diversity. At the given depth, recipient repertoires were over 95% de novo clonotypes. CD4 and CD8 repertoire contributions could not be separated without sorting.

The assay was immunoSEQ multiplex PCR, and TCRdb's table has in-frame clones only and misses some. The table shows more than 40,000 clones, with 95% occurring only once. This receptor was obtained from a man aged 25-45 years in good health. Some clones in this sample may be carry-over from other donors' samples. Sequencing input: peripheral blood mononuclear cells. The chain has TRBV7-9 and TRBJ2-3, with D tentatively TRBD2 (6 bases). As DNA, the CDR3 is TGTGCCAGCAGCACTCGACTAGTAAGCACAGATACGCAGTATTTT. As protein: CASSTRLVSTDTQYF.